The sequence of this T cell receptor (beta chain) was determined in a study of blood T cell repertoires in COVID-19. The overall study: PBMCs, B-cell-depleted T cells, or T cells were the source of the cDNA or gDNA that made up the material.

Original handling: How many nucleated cells were present was estimated from reference gene primer amplification. TCRdb keeps only in-frame clones here, not all; method: immunoSEQ multiplex PCR. The V and J calls and clone size are taken from that table; D and trimming were inferred from the DNA. The sample comprises approximately 270,000 clones, 70% to 90% of which are singletons, and roughly 4% rests with the top ten. Participant age was 18 to 89 years, and participants resided in 20 to 30 US areas. This receptor was obtained from a woman aged 25 to 39 who had recovered from COVID-19. The material sequenced was PBMCs or T cells enriched from blood (not recorded which).

CDR3 coding DNA: TGCGCCAGCAGTGAACGAGGGAGTCTCTCAAATGAGCAGTTCTTC. Translation: CASSERGSLSNEQFF. The chain uses TRBV10-1 and TRBJ2-1; possible D gene TRBD2, 5 bases. The CDR3 contains 15 residues. The V end was cut by 3 bases, the J end by 7 bases, with 16 bases between. The germline V gene has CDR1 WNHNN and CDR2 SYGVQD (reference sequence).